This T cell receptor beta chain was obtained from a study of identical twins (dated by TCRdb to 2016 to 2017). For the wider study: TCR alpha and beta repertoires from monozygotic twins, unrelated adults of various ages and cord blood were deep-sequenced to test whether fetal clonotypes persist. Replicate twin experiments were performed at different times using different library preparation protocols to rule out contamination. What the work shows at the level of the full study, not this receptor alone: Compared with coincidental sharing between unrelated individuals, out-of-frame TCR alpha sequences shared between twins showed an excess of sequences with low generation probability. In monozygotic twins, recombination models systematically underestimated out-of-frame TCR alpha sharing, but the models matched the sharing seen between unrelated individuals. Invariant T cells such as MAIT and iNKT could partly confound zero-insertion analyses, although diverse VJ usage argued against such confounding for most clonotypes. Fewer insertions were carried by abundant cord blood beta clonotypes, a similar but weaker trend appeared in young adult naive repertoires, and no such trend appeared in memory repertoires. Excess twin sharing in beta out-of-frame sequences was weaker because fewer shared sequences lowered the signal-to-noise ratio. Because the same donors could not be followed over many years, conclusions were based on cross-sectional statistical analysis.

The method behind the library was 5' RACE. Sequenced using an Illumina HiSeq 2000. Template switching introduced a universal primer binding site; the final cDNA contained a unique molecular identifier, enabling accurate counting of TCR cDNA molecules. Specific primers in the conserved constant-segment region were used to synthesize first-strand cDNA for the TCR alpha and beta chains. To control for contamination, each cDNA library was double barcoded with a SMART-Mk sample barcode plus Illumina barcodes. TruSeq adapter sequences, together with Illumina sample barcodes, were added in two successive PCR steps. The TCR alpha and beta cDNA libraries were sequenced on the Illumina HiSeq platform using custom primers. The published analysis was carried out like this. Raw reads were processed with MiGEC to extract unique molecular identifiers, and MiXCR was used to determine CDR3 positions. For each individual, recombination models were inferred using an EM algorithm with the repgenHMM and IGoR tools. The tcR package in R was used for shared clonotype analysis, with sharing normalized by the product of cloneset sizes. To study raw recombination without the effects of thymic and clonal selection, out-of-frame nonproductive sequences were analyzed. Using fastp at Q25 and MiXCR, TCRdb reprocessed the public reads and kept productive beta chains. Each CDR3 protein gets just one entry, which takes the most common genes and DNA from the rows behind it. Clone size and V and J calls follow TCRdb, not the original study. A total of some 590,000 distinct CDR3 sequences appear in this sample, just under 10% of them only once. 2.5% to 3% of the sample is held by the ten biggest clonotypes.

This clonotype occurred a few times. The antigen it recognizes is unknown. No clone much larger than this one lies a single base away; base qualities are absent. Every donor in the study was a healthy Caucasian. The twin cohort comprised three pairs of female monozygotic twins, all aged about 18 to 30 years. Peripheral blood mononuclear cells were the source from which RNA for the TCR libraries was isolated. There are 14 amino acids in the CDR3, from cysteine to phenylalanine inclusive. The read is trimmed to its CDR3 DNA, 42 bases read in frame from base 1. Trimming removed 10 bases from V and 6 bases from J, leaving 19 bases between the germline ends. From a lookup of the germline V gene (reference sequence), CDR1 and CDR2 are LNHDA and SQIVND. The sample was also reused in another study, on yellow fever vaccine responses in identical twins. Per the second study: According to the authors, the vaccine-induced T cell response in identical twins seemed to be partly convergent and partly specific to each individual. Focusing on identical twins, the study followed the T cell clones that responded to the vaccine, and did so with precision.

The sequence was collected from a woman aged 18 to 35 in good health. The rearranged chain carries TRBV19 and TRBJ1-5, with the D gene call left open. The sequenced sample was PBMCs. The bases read TGTGCCACCCAGAAGGTGGCGGAGGGTCAGCCCCAGCATTTT. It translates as CATQKVAEGQPQHF.